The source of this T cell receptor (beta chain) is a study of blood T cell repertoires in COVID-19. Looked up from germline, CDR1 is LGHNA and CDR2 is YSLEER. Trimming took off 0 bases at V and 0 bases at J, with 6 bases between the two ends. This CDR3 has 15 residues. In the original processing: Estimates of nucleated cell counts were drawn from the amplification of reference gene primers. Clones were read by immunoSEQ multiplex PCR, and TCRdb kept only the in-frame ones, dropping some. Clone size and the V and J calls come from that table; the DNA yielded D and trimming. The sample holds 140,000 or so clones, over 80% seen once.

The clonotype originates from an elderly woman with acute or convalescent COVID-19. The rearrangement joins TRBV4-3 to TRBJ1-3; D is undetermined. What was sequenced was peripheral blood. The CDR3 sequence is CASSQEPGSGNTIYF. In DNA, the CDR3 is TGCGCCAGCAGCCAAGAGCCGGGCTCTGGAAACACCATATATTTT.